This T cell receptor beta chain was sequenced during a study of shared clonotypes between healthy human individuals. The germline V gene encodes CDR1 SGHRS and CDR2 YFSETQ. V shed 0 bases and J shed 5 bases, with 14 bases lying between them. This CDR3 spans 15 amino acids. Findings and limits, study-wide: Sequencing depth was a factor that was expected to affect clonotype sharing among donors.

A split of CD4+ cells into CD45RA+ naive and CD45RA-negative memory subsets was performed. The protocol was immunoSEQ multiplex PCR, while the TCRdb copy is restricted to in-frame clones and leaves out a portion. The sample lists fewer than 2.5 million clones; over 85% were seen once. As for this clone: Antigen: not known.

The chain employs TRBV5-1 and TRBJ1-2; tentatively, D is TRBD1 (5 bases). Sequenced input: naive CD4+ T cells from PBMCs. The subset is: CD45RA+ positively selected. The clonotype comes from a man aged 18 to 29 in good health. Some clones in this sample may be carry-over from other donors' samples. The CDR3 DNA sequence: TGCGCCAGCAGCTTGGCTGGCAGGGAAGGATATGGCTACACCTTC. The encoded protein is CASSLAGREGYGYTF.